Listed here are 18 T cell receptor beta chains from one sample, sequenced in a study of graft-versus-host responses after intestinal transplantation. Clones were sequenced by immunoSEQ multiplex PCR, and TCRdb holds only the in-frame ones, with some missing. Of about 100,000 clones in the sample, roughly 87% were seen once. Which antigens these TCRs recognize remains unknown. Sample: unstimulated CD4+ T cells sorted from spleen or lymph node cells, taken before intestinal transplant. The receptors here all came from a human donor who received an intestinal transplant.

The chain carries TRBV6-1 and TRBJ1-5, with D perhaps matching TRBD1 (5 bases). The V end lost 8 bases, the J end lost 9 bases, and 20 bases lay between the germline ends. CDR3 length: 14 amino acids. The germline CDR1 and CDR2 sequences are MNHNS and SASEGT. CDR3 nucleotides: TGTGCCAGCGACGTCCCCCAGGGTCCAGGGCCCCAGCATTTT. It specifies CASDVPQGPGPQHF.

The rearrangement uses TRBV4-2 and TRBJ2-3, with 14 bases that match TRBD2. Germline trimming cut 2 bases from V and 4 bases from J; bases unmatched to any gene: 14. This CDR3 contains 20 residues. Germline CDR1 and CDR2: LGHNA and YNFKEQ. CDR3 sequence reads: CASSQKTSGGAKFFADTQYF. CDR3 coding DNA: TGTGCCAGCAGCCAAAAGACTAGCGGGGGGGCCAAATTCTTTGCAGATACGCAGTATTTT.

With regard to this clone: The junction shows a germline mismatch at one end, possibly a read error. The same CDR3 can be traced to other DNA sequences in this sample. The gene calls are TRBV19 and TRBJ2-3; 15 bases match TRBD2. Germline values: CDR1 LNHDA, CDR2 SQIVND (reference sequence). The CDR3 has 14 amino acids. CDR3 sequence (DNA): TGTGCCAGTAGTTCCGGACTAGCGGGAGGGAACCCTGGATTT. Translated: CASSSGLAGGNPGF. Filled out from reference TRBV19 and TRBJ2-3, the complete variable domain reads DGGITQSPKYLFRKEGQNVTLSCEQNLNHDAMYWYRQDPGQGLRLIYYSQIVNDFQKGDIAEGYSVSREKKESFPLTVTSAQKNPTAFYLCASSSGLAGGNPGFGPGTRLTVL.

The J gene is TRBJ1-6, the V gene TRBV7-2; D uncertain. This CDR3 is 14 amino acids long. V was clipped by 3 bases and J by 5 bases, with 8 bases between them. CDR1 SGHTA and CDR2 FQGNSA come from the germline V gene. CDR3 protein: CASSLFWNNSPLHF. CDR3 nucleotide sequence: TGTGCCAGCAGCTTGTTTTGGAATAATTCACCCCTCCACTTT.

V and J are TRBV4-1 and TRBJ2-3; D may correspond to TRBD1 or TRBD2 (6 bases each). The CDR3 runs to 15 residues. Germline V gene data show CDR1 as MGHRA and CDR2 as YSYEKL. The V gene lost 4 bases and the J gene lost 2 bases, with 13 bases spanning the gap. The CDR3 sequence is CASSRGTLTTDTQYF. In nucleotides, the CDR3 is TGCGCCAGCAGCCGCGGGACACTCACCACAGATACGCAGTATTTT.

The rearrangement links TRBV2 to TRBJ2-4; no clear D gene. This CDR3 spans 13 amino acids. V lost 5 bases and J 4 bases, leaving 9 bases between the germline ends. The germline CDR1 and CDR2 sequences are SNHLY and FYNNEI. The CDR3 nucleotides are TGTGCCAGCAGTTACCAGACTAAAAACATTCAGTACTTC. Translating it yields CASSYQTKNIQYF.

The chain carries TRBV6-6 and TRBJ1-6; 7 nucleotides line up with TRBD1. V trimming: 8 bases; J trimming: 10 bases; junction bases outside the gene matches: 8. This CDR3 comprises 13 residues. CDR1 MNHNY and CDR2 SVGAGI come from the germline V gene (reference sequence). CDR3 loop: CASRGQASSPLHF. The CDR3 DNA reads TGTGCCAGCCGTGGACAGGCTAGCTCACCCCTCCACTTT.

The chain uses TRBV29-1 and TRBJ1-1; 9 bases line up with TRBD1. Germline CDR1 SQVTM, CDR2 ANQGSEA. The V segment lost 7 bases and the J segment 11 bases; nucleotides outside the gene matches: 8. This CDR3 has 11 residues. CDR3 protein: CSAGDRDGAFF. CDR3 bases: TGCAGCGCTGGGGACAGGGACGGTGCTTTCTTT.

In DNA, the CDR3 is TGTGCCAGCAGCCACTCAGGAACGGGAACAGATACGCAGTATTTT. Protein product: CASSHSGTGTDTQYF. The chain recombines TRBV11-2 with TRBJ2-3; D is perhaps TRBD2 (5 bases). Trimming took 5 bases from V and 3 from J, leaving 15 bases between them. Per germline, CDR1 SGHAT and CDR2 FQNNGV. This CDR3 is built from 15 residues.

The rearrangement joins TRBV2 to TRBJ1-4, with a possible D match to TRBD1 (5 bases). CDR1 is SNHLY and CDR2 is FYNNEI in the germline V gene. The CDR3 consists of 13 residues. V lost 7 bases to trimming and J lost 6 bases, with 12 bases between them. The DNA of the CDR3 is TGTGCCAGCAAAAGGGGCGGCGATGAAAAACTGTTTTTT. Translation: CASKRGGDEKLFF.

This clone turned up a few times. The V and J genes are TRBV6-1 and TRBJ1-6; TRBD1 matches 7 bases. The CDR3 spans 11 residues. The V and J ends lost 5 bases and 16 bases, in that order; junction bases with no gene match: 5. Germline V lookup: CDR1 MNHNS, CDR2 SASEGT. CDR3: CASSWTGSLHF. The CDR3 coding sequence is TGTGCCAGCAGTTGGACAGGTTCTCTCCACTTT.

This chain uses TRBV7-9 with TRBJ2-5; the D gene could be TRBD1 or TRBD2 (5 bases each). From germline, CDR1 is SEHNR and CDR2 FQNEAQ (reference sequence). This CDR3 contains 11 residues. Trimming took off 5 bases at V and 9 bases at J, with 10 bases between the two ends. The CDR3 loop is CASSRLGAQYF. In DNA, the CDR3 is TGTGCCAGCAGCCGTCTGGGGGCCCAGTACTTC.

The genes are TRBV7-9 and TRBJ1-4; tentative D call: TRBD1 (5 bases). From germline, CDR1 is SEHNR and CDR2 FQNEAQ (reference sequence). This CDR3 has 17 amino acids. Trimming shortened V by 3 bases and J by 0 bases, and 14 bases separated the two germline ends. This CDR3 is CASSLGTAQATNEKLFF. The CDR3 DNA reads TGTGCCAGCAGCTTGGGTACAGCACAGGCAACTAATGAAAAACTGTTTTTT.

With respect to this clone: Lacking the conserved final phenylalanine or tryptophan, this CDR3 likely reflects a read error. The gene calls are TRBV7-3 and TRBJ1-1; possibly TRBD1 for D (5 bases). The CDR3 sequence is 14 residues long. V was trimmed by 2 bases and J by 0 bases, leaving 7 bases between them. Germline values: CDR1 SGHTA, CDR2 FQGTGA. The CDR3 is CASSLGGVNTEAFL. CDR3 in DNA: TGTGCCAGCAGCTTAGGAGGGGTGAACACTGAAGCTTTCCTT.

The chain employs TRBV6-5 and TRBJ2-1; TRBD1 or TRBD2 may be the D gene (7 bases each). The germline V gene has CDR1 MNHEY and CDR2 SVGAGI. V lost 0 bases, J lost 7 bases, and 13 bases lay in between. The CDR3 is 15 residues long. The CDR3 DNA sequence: TGTGCCAGCAGTTACTCGGGGAGGGGGCAGAATGAGCAGTTCTTC. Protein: CASSYSGRGQNEQFF.

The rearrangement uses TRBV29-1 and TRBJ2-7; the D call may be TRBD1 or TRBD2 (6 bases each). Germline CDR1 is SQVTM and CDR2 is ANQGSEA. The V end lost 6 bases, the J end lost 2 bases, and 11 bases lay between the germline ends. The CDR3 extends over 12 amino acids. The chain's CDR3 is CSVGGGPYEQYF. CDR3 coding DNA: TGCAGCGTAGGAGGGGGACCCTACGAGCAGTACTTC.

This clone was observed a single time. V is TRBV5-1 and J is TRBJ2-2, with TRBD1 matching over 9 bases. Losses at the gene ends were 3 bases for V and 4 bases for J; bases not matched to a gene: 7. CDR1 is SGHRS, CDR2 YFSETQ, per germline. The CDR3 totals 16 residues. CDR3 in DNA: TGCGCCAGCAGCTCGACCGGGACAGGGATCACCGGGGAGCTGTTTTTT. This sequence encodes CASSSTGTGITGELFF.

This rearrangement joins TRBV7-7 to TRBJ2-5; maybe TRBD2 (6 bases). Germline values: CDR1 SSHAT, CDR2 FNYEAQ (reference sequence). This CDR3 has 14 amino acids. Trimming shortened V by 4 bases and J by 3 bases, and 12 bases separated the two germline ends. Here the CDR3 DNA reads TGTGCCAGCAGCTCCCCTGGACTAAAAGAGACCCAGTACTTC. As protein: CASSSPGLKETQYF.